Listed below are T cell receptor beta chains from one sample, sequenced in a study of blood T cells in healthy people across ages. TCRdb fed the 5' RACE reads into MiXCR, producing one record per CDR3 protein. The sample includes over 1,500,000 distinct CDR3 sequences, about 50% of them seen just once. The sample was blood. The source is a middle-aged woman in good health. CDR3s include the opening cysteine and the closing phenylalanine or tryptophan. Each record gives: D gene, J gene, V gene, clone size, CDR3 protein, CDR3 DNA. A D gene is named only where the DNA matches it firmly. Some rows have no size entry. The others give once, few or many, or a class for an expanded clone.

NA TRBJ2-3 TRBV29-1 NA CSVVIGADTQYF TGCAGCGTCGTAATAGGGGCAGATACGCAGTATTTT
NA TRBJ2-1 TRBV5-1 many CASTQGGSYNEQFF TGCGCCAGCACCCAGGGAGGTTCCTACAATGAGCAGTTCTTC
TRBD1 TRBJ2-1 TRBV25-1 NA CASRTGGTSMRQFF TGTGCCAGTAGGACAGGGGGTACCTCAATGAGGCAGTTCTTC
NA TRBJ1-1 TRBV27 NA CATRARRGRAEAFF TGTGCCACCCGAGCCAGGAGGGGCCGGGCTGAAGCTTTCTTT
TRBD1 TRBJ1-5 TRBV6-5 NA CASSYRVGQGGKNQPQHF TGTGCCAGCAGTTACCGGGTCGGCCAGGGGGGAAAGAATCAGCCCCAGCATTTT
NA TRBJ1-5 TRBV7-2 NA CASSLSGQGSQPRHF TGTGCCAGCAGCTTATCCGGCCAGGGGAGTCAGCCCCGGCATTTT
NA TRBJ1-2 TRBV5-8 NA CANPAEGRNYGYTF TGTGCCAATCCGGCGGAGGGGCGTAACTATGGCTACACCTTC
TRBD2 TRBJ2-5 TRBV5-1 few CASSALAGQETQYF TGCGCCAGCAGCGCTCTAGCGGGGCAAGAGACCCAGTACTTC
TRBD2 TRBJ2-5 TRBV7-2 many CASSSLAGPQETQYF TGTGCCAGCAGCTCCCTAGCGGGGCCCCAAGAGACCCAGTACTTC
NA TRBJ1-6 TRBV6-2/TRBV6-3 NA CASEISRGNSPLHF TGTGCCAGCGAGATTTCAAGGGGTAATTCACCCCTCCACTTT
NA TRBJ1-2 TRBV25-1 NA CASSESGYLGYTF TGTGCCAGCAGTGAATCAGGGTATCTTGGCTACACCTTC
TRBD1 TRBJ1-2 TRBV6-5 NA CASSYGEGARIYGYTF TGTGCCAGCAGTTACGGAGAGGGGGCCCGTATATATGGCTACACCTTC
TRBD1 TRBJ1-1 TRBV7-2 NA CASSTPTGSGMNTEAFF TGTGCCAGCAGCACACCGACAGGGTCCGGAATGAACACTGAAGCTTTCTTT
TRBD1 TRBJ2-7 TRBV11-2 NA CASSSTGTGVFHEQYF TGTGCCAGCAGCTCAACCGGGACAGGGGTATTCCACGAGCAGTACTTC
TRBD1 TRBJ2-1 TRBV7-2 NA CASSLGDRRNNEQFF TGTGCCAGCAGCTTAGGGGACAGAAGAAACAATGAGCAGTTCTTC
NA TRBJ2-3 TRBV6-6 NA CASSYWGLNTDTQYF TGTGCCAGCAGTTATTGGGGACTGAACACAGATACGCAGTATTTT
TRBD1 TRBJ2-7 TRBV27 NA CASSPDRGHEQYF TGTGCCAGCTCCCCGGACAGGGGCCACGAGCAGTACTTC
TRBD1 TRBJ2-1 TRBV9 NA CASSPEGQGFHEQFF TGTGCCAGCAGCCCGGAAGGACAGGGATTCCATGAGCAGTTCTTC
TRBD1 TRBJ2-5 TRBV6-5 few CASRNLQGPSGETQYF TGTGCCAGCAGAAACCTACAGGGGCCGTCGGGGGAGACCCAGTACTTC
NA TRBJ2-3 TRBV6-5 NA CASSYGIGMGPDTQYF TGTGCCAGCAGTTACGGTATAGGGATGGGCCCAGATACGCAGTATTTT
NA TRBJ2-7 TRBV11-2 NA CASSLDRWRDEQYF TGTGCCAGCAGCTTAGATCGATGGAGGGACGAGCAGTACTTC
NA TRBJ2-1 TRBV5-1 few CASSLGESYNEQFF TGCGCCAGCAGCCTCGGGGAATCCTACAATGAGCAGTTCTTC
TRBD2 TRBJ2-1 TRBV10-3 NA CAIMGSGGLSSYNEQFF TGTGCCATCATGGGTAGCGGGGGGCTTAGCTCCTACAATGAGCAGTTCTTC
NA TRBJ2-3 TRBV5-1 NA CASSLGGVPGGDTQYF TGCGCCAGCAGCTTGGGAGGGGTCCCCGGCGGAGATACGCAGTATTTT
NA TRBJ2-1 TRBV7-8 few CASSFRKGQFNEQFF TGTGCCAGCAGCTTCCGCAAAGGACAGTTTAATGAGCAGTTCTTC
NA TRBJ2-5 TRBV4-3 NA CASSQGGDEANQETQYF TGCGCCAGCAGCCAAGGAGGGGACGAAGCTAACCAAGAGACCCAGTACTTC
NA TRBJ1-2 TRBV5-5 few CASSLGHHYGYTF TGTGCCAGCAGCCTCGGACATCACTATGGCTACACCTTC
NA TRBJ1-1 TRBV20-1 NA CSARTLGRGNTEAFF TGCAGTGCTAGGACCCTTGGCAGGGGGAACACTGAAGCTTTCTTT